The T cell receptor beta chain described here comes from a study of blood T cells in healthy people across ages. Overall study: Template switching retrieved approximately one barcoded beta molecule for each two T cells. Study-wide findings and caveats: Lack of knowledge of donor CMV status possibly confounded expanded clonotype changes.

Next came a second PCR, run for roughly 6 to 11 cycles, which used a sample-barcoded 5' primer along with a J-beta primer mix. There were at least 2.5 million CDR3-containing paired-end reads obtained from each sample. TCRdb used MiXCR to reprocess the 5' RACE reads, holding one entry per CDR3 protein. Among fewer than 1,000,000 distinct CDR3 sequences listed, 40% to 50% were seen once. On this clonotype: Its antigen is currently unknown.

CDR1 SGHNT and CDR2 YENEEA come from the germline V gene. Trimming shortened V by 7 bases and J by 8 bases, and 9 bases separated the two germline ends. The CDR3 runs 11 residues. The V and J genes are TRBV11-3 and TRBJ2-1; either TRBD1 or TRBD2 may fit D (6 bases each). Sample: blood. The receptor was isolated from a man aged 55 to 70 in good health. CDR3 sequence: CASKGGDEQFF. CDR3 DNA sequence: TGTGCCAGCAAGGGGGGCGATGAGCAGTTCTTC.